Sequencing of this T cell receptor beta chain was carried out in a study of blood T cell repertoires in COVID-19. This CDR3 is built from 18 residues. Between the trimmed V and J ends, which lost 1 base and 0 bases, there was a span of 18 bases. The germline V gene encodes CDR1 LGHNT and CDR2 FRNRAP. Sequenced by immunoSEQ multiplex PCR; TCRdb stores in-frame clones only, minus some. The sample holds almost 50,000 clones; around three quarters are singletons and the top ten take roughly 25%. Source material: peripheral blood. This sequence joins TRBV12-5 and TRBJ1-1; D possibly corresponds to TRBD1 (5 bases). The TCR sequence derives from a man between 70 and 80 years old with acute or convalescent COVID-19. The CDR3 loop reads CASGLGRVGAWLNTEAFF. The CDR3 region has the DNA TGTGCTAGTGGTTTGGGCAGGGTTGGGGCTTGGCTGAACACTGAAGCTTTCTTT. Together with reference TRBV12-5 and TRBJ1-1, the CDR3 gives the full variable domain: DARVTQTPRHKVTEMGQEVTMRCQPILGHNTVFWYRQTMMQGLELLAYFRNRAPLDDSGMPKDRFSAEMPDATLATLKIQPSEPRDSAVYFCASGLGRVGAWLNTEAFFGQGTRLTVV.